A single T cell receptor beta chain is shown here with its context. The length of the CDR3 is 16 residues. The V gene end was trimmed by 4 bases and the J gene end by 4 bases; junction bases not matched to a gene: 11. The V gene's germline CDR1 is SGHNT and CDR2 YYREEE (reference sequence). This specimen belongs to a study of T cell changes during pregnancy in multiple sclerosis. Using immunoSEQ multiplex PCR, the repertoire was profiled, and TCRdb retains in-frame clones only, with some absent. This sample has about 44,000 clones, with roughly nine tenths found just once. The J gene is TRBJ1-1, the V gene TRBV5-4, with TRBD1 identical over 9 bases. This receptor was taken from a female donor with multiple sclerosis, enrolled in a pregnancy study. Material: CD4+ T cells from peripheral blood mononuclear cells, obtained after pregnancy. CDR3 residues: CASSPGQGRLSTEAFF. The CDR3 DNA sequence: TGTGCCAGCAGCCCAGGACAGGGGCGACTGAGCACTGAAGCTTTCTTT. The full variable domain, in which reference TRBV5-4 and TRBJ1-1 provide the parts outside the CDR3, is ETGVTQSPTHLIKTRGQQVTLRCSSQSGHNTVSWYQQALGQGPQFIFQYYREEENGRGNFPPRFSGLQFPNYSSELNVNALELDDSALYLCASSPGQGRLSTEAFFGQGTRLTVV.